These T cell receptor beta chains were read from a single sample in a study of identical twins. Each CDR3 protein gets one entry after TCRdb re-called the 5' RACE reads with MiXCR. Here the sample spans under 500,000 distinct CDR3 sequences, around 15% being singletons. These data were also reused for a study on yellow fever vaccine responses in identical twins.

Material: CD4+ T cells sorted from blood. Receptors originate from a woman aged 18-29 years in good health. Each CDR3 is given with its conserved first and last residue. A clone size is listed for some rows: how often the clone was seen (once, few, many), or a class if it is expanded.

TRBV5-1	TRBJ2-5	NA	CASSRRGQGETQYF
TRBV6-1	TRBJ2-2	NA	CASSTSGGGGELFF
TRBV4-1	TRBJ2-1	few	CASRLAGGSYNEQFF
TRBV29-1	TRBJ1-1	NA	CSGNRGAMNTEAFF
TRBV6-6	TRBJ2-5	few	CASMDREETQYF
TRBV28	TRBJ2-7	NA	CASRQTGTLSSYEQYF
TRBV27	TRBJ2-2	many	CASSPSGTGELFF
TRBV7-2	TRBJ2-3	NA	CASSLRAGGLTDTQYF
TRBV29-1	TRBJ1-1	few	CSVVPARTVNTEAFF
TRBV13	TRBJ1-1	NA	CASSATGRGFARTEAFF
TRBV20-1	TRBJ2-1	NA	CSASRGYGEQFF
TRBV6-4	TRBJ1-2	NA	CASSDPGTGYGYTF
TRBV30	TRBJ2-7	many	CAWSVLSYYEQYF
TRBV7-8	TRBJ1-4	NA	CASSGQWRDNEKLFF
TRBV20-1	TRBJ2-3	NA	CSAAQAARGTDTQYF
TRBV14	TRBJ2-1	NA	CASSQNLGPEQFF
TRBV7-2	TRBJ2-3	NA	CASSQVAGGGTDTQYF
TRBV4-1	TRBJ2-7	NA	CASSRRTSGTDEQYF
TRBV29-1	TRBJ2-1	many	CSVGRLAGYNEQFF
TRBV5-1	TRBJ2-7	NA	CASTPSTGTYEQYF
TRBV18	TRBJ2-5	few	CASSRTGQGQETQYF
TRBV29-1	TRBJ2-4	many	CSVEAGTNIQYF
TRBV3-1	TRBJ2-5	NA	CASSSTTSGVFGTQYF
TRBV20-1	TRBJ2-5	NA	CSATTGQAPQETQYF
TRBV20-1	TRBJ2-4	NA	CSARDRRVSKNIQYF
TRBV2	TRBJ1-1	few	CASRSTTVGSTEAFF
TRBV5-1	TRBJ2-1	few	CASSLGSTASYNEQFF
TRBV19	TRBJ2-1	NA	CASNGWGTNNEQFF
TRBV29-1	TRBJ2-6	many	CSVAGTGTSGANVLTF
TRBV5-1	TRBJ1-2	many	CASSLEGQTYGYTF
TRBV7-6	TRBJ2-7	NA	CASSLRGTSGIPYEQYF
TRBV5-1	TRBJ2-3	many	CASSSASWTGEDTQYF
TRBV5-1	TRBJ2-7	NA	CASSLGRDVNEQYF
TRBV12-3/TRBV12-4	TRBJ2-7	many	CASSLNRVGEQYF
TRBV20-1	TRBJ1-1	many	CSARGPIPMRNTEAFF
TRBV6-2/TRBV6-3	TRBJ2-1	many	CASRPGSLGFDEQFF
TRBV24-1	TRBJ2-1	many	CATSENTEEQFF
TRBV7-3	TRBJ2-1	many	CASSLSGAEQFF
TRBV27	TRBJ2-7	NA	CASSLLGQGYEQYF
TRBV24-1	TRBJ2-1	NA	CATSDLLAAHNEQFF
TRBV3-1	TRBJ2-2	NA	CASSGTTNTGELFF
TRBV5-1	TRBJ2-5	NA	CASTPAWGQGKETQYF
TRBV30	TRBJ2-5	NA	CAWATGQETQYF
TRBV4-1	TRBJ1-1	few	CASSHGKHLNTEAFF
TRBV6-5	TRBJ2-4	NA	CASSYSSGLAKNIQYF
TRBV7-2	TRBJ2-5	few	CASSFTPGQEINYF
TRBV2	TRBJ2-1	few	CASTISTGWNEQFF
TRBV2	TRBJ2-7	few	CATTQTPAEQYF
TRBV3-1	TRBJ2-1	NA	CASSPEQGSYNEQFF
TRBV5-1	TRBJ1-4	many	CASSNAGTGGEKLFF
TRBV3-1	TRBJ1-1	many	CASSHSSGEAFF
TRBV7-2	TRBJ2-3	few	CASSAFLQQGTDTQYF
TRBV28	TRBJ1-5	few	CASSNIIGGQPQHF
TRBV7-6	TRBJ2-2	few	CASSLGLGGTGELFF
TRBV5-1	TRBJ2-7	NA	CASSTGRHEQYF
TRBV12-3/TRBV12-4	TRBJ2-3	many	CASTLTSPSFTDTQYF
TRBV6-5	TRBJ1-1	few	CASSYSIWAGGTEAFF
TRBV5-1	TRBJ1-1	many	CASSLGMANTEAFF
TRBV5-1	TRBJ2-1	many	CASSLVQRLYNEQFF
TRBV7-9	TRBJ2-3	few	CASSLQTSSSTDTQYF